This T cell receptor beta chain was obtained from a study of T-cell reconstitution after alpha-beta-depleted transplantation in children. Whole-study findings and limits: From newly produced T cells came most of the T-cell counts and diversity one year after transplant. Approximately two months post-transplant, alpha-beta T cells reportedly originated from several hundred expanded graft clones. For some patients, TCRbeta diversity was high at day 60 because of recipient T cells and thymic progenitors that survived.

Preparation of the TCRbeta library involved a method that used unique molecular identifiers. TCRdb analysed the PCR reads with MiXCR anew, one entry per CDR3 protein. The table lists about 260,000 distinct CDR3 sequences, around 7.5% of them singletons, with 6.3% in the top ten. In its sample, this clonotype was seen many times. Antigen unknown. The CDR3 consists of 19 residues. The junction had 17 bases not matched to a gene; V was cut back by 4 bases and J by 2 bases. Germline lookup yields CDR1 LGHNA and CDR2 YNFKEQ. The rearrangement uses TRBV4-2 and TRBJ1-5; 7 bases map to TRBD1. The TCR was taken from a male patient between 10 and 17 years old who had a stem cell transplant for acute lymphoblastic leukemia, so the T cells may come from the graft donor. The source material was PBMCs, mostly from graft donor cells, sampled 180 days after TCRalphabeta/CD19-depleted stem cell transplant. The chain's CDR3 is CASSRIPGQRGRGNQPQHF. CDR3 nucleotide sequence: TGTGCCAGCAGCCGAATCCCGGGACAGCGGGGCAGGGGCAATCAGCCCCAGCATTTT.